The source of this T cell receptor (beta chain) is a study of blood T cell repertoires in COVID-19 (dated by TCRdb to 2020 to 2021). Notes on the research overall: Samples covering the acute and convalescent phases of COVID-19 were provided by collaborators in the United States, Italy and Spain. The prospective study material was composed of cDNA or gDNA derived from T cells, B-cell-depleted T cells, or PBMCs. The repertoires were released in a freely available public database meant as a resource for research on the immune response to SARS-CoV-2. The samples were drawn from two sources: the first 160 participants of the ongoing ImmuneRACE study, and 950 to 1,500 subjects contributed by 6 global collaborators. Subjects who had been exposed to COVID-19, were actively infected with it, or had recovered from it provided the deeply sampled blood TCRbeta repertoires that made up the dataset. Where available, HLA class I and class II types were obtained from metadata supplied by the sample provider rather than from assay-based typing. Nearly every sample came with metadata listing a de-identified subject ID, COVID-19 status, age in years and sex.

Details on this clone: Its antigen remains undetermined. No qualities accompany the bases; no much larger clone lies one base away.

From cysteine to phenylalanine, the CDR3 is 14 amino acids long. CDR3 DNA is the only sequence kept; it has 42 bases, read in frame from the first base. In the prospective study, participants were about 18 to 95 years old, resided in 24 geographic areas of the United States, and were enrolled through a virtual design. In the prospective study, participants were assigned to cohorts based on the clinical history participants reported in a screening survey and a study questionnaire. Recovered participants in ImmuneRACE Cohort 3 were defined by two consecutive negative NP/OP PCR tests, clearance by a healthcare professional, or resolution of symptoms. In the prospective study, whole blood, serum and a nasopharyngeal or oropharyngeal swab were collected from each participant by mobile phlebotomists. Prospective study participants could optionally give additional blood draws and questionnaires over an approximately two-month period. Prospective study blood samples were shipped either frozen or at room temperature before DNA extraction.

TCRbeta CDR3 regions were amplified from genomic DNA using the immunoSEQ Assay, a bias-controlled multiplex PCR. The original methods were these. Within the assay, amplification of reference gene primers was used to estimate how many nucleated cells each sample contained. To quantify the absolute abundance of each unique TCRbeta CDR3 rearrangement, sequence reads were collapsed and filtered. Productive Simpson clonality was computed per sample as the square root of Simpson's diversity index over productive rearrangements. Drawn from immuneACCESS, this table holds only the in-frame rearrangements with V and J called that TCRdb kept. Clones are partly lost; checked studies trace under half to an unresolved V gene and leave the rest unexplained. From that table come the V and J calls and clone size; the DNA was used to work out D and trimming. Here the sample has about 230,000 clones; about 90% occur a single time. 9.5% to 14% of the sample lies in the top ten.

Broad study findings and their caveats: The amount of clinical and demographic metadata varied by source and participant and was provided uncurated.

This clonotype was obtained from a man aged 25-45 years who had recovered from COVID-19. Sample: PBMCs or T cells enriched from blood (not recorded which). The rearranged chain carries TRBV21-1 and TRBJ2-7; TRBD2 was called by the table and not checked on the DNA. TRBV21-1 is described as a pseudogene. In nucleotides, the sequence is TGTGCCAGCAGCATCGCAAGGGACTCCGACGAGCAGTACTTC. Translated, this gives CASSIARDSDEQYF.